Listed here are 2 T cell receptor beta chains from one sample, sequenced in a study of blood T cell repertoires in COVID-19. Clones were sequenced by immunoSEQ multiplex PCR, and TCRdb holds only the in-frame ones, with some missing. This table holds around 370,000 clones, almost 90% found once. The sample consisted of peripheral blood. The source of these receptors is a man aged 18 to 35 with active or convalescent COVID-19.

This clone appeared a single time. The chain combines TRBV28 with TRBJ1-4, with a weak D call TRBD1 (6 bases). Looked up from germline, CDR1 is MDHEN and CDR2 is SYDVKM. The CDR3 is 17 residues long. Trimming left V 6 bases short and J 2 bases short, with 19 bases between. This CDR3 reads CASSSTGRGATNEKLFF. The CDR3, as DNA: TGTGCCAGCAGCTCTACCGGACGGGGGGCGACTAATGAAAAACTGTTTTTT.

The chain has TRBV3-1 (or the pseudogene TRBV3-2) and TRBJ1-5; D ambiguous. CDR1 and CDR2 from the germline V gene are LGHDT and YNNKEL (reference sequence). This CDR3 is built from 15 residues. V was pared by 4 bases and J by 1 base, with 11 bases between. CDR3 DNA: TGTGCCAGCAGCCCCGACACCTTAAGCAATCAGCCCCAGCATTTT. This sequence encodes CASSPDTLSNQPQHF.